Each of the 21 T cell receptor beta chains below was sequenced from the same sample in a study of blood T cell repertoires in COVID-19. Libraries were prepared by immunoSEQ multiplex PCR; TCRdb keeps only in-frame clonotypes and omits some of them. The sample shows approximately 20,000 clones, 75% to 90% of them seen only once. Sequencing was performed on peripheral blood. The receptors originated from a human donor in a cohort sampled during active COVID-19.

CDR3 DNA sequence: TGCGCCAGCAGCCAAGCCGCGGGTAGTCAGCCCCAGCATTTT. Residues: CASSQAAGSQPQHF. The genes are TRBV4-1 and TRBJ1-5, with D hard to call. CDR3 size: 14 residues. The V gene lost 1 base and the J gene lost 6 bases, with 10 bases spanning the gap. CDR1 and CDR2 (germline): MGHRA, YSYEKL.

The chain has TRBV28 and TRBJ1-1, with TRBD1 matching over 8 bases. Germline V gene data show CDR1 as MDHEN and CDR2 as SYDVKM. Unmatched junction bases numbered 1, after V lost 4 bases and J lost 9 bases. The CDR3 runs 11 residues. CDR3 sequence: CASSWDRQAFF. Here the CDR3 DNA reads TGTGCCAGCAGTTGGGACAGGCAAGCTTTCTTT.

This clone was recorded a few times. As DNA, the CDR3 is TGTGCCAGCAGACCCGGACAGTCTAGAGTCTATGGCTACACCTTC. This translates into CASRPGQSRVYGYTF. V usage is TRBV2 and J usage is TRBJ1-2; possible D gene TRBD1, 6 bases. Germline assignment: CDR1 SNHLY and CDR2 FYNNEI. This CDR3 comprises 15 residues. V lost 6 bases, J lost 4 bases, and 18 bases lay in between.

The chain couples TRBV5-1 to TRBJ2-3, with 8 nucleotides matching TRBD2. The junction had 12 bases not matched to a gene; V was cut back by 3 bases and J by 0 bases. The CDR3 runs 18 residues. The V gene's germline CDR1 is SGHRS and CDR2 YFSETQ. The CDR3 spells CASSWRLASRTSTDTQYF. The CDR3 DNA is TGCGCCAGCAGCTGGAGACTAGCGTCTAGAACTAGCACAGATACGCAGTATTTT.

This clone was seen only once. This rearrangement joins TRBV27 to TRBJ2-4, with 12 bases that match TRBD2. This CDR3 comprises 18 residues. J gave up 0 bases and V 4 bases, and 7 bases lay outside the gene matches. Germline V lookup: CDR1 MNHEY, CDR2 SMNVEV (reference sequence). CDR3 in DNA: TGTGCCAGCAGTTCCCCACTGACTAGCGGGAGAGCCAAAAACATTCAGTACTTC. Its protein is CASSSPLTSGRAKNIQYF.

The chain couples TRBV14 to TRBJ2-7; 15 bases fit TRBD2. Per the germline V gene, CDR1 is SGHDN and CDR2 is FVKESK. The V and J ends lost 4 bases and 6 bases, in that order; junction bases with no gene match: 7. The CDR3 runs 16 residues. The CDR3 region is CASSPPGLAGGSEQYF. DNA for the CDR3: TGTGCCAGCAGCCCCCCGGGACTAGCGGGAGGAAGCGAGCAGTACTTC.

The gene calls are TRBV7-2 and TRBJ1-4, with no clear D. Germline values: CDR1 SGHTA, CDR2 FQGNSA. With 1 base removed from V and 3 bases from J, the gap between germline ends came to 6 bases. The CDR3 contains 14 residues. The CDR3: CASSLEFSNEKLFF. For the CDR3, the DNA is TGTGCCAGCAGCTTAGAATTCTCTAATGAAAAACTGTTTTTT.

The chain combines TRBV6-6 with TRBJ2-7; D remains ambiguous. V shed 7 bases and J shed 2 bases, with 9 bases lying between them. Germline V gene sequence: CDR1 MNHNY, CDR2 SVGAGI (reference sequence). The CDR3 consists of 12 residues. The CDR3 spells CASTPNAYEQYF. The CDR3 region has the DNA TGTGCCAGCACTCCTAACGCCTACGAGCAGTACTTC.

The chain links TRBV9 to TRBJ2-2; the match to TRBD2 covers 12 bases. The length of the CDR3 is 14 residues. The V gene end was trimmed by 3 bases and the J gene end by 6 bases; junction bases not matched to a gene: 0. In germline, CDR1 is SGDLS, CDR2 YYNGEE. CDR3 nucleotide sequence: TGTGCCAGCAGCGGACTAGCGGGAGCCGGGGAGCTGTTTTTT. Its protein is CASSGLAGAGELFF.

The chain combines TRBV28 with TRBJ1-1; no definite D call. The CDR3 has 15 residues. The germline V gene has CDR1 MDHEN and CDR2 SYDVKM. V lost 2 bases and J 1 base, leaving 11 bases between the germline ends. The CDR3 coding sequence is TGTGCCAGCAGTTTAAACATCTGGAGGAACACTGAAGCTTTCTTT. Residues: CASSLNIWRNTEAFF. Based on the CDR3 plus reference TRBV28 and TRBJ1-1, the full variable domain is DVKVTQSSRYLVKRTGEKVFLECVQDMDHENMFWYRQDPGLGLRLIYFSYDVKMKEKGDIPEGYSVSREKKERFSLILESASTNQTSMYLCASSLNIWRNTEAFFGQGTRLTVV.

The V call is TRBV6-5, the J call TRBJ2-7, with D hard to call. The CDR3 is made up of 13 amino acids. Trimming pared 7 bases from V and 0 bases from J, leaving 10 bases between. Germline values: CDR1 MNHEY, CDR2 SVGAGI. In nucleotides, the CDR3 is TGTGCCAGCACGAGCCATTCCTCCTACGAGCAGTACTTC. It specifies CASTSHSSYEQYF.

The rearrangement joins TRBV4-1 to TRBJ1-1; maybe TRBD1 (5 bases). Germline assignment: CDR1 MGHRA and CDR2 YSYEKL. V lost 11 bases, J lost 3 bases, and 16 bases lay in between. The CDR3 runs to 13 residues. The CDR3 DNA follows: TGCGCCTCGAAGCGGGGCGGGTACACTGAAGCTTTCTTT. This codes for CASKRGGYTEAFF.

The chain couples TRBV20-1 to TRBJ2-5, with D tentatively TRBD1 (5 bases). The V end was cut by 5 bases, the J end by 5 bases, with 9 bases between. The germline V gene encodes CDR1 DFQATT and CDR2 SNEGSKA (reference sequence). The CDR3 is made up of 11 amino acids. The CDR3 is CSALKGETQYF. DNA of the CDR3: TGCAGTGCTCTTAAGGGGGAGACCCAGTACTTC.

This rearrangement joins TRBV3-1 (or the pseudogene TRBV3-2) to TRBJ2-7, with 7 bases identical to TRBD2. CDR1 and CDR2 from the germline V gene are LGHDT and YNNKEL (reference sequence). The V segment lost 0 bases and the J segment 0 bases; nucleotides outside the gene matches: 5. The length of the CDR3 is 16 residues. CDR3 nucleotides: TGTGCCAGCAGCCAAGAGTCTAGCGGAGGCTCCTACGAGCAGTACTTC. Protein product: CASSQESSGGSYEQYF.

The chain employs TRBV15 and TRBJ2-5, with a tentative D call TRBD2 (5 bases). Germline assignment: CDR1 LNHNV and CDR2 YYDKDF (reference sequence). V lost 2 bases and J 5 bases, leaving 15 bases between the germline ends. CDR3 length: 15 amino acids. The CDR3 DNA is TGTGCCACCAGCAGACGGACTCAAACGAGGGAGACCCAGTACTTC. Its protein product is CATSRRTQTRETQYF.

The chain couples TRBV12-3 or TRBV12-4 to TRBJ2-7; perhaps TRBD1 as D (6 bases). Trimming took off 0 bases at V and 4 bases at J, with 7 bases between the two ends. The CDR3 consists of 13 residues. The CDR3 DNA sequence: TGTGCCAGCAGTTTAGCGAGGGGGTACGAGCAGTACTTC. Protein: CASSLARGYEQYF.

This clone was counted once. The DNA of the CDR3 is TGTGCCAGCAACCCAGATACCACAGATACGCAGTATTTT. Translating it yields CASNPDTTDTQYF. The chain combines TRBV7-9 with TRBJ2-3; D is ambiguous. CDR1 is SEHNR and CDR2 is FQNEAQ in the germline V gene (reference sequence). V was shortened by 7 bases and J by 2 bases, with 10 bases between the two germline ends. This CDR3 spans 13 amino acids.

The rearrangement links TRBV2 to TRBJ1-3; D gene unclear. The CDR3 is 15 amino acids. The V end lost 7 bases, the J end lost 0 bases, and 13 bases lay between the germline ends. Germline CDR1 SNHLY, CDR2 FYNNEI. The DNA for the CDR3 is TGTGCCAGCATCTCCGGGTCGAACTCTGGAAACACCATATATTTT. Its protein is CASISGSNSGNTIYF.

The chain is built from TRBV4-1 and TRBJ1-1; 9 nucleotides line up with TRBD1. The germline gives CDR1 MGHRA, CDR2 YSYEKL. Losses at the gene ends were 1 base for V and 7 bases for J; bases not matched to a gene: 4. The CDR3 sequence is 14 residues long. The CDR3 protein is CASSQGYRGREAFF. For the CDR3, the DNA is TGCGCCAGCAGCCAAGGATACAGGGGGCGTGAAGCTTTCTTT.

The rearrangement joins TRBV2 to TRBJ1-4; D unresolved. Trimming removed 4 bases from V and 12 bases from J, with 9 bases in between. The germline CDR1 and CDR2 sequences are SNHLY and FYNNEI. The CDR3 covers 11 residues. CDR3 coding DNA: TGTGCCAGCAGTGCTGGGAGCCAACTGTTTTTT. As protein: CASSAGSQLFF.

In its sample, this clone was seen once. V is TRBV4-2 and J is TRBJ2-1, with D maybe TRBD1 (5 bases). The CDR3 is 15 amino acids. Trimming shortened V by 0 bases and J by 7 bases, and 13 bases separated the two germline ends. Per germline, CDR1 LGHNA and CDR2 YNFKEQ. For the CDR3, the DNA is TGTGCCAGCAGCCAAGAGCCAGGGCCGAGGAATGAGCAGTTCTTC. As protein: CASSQEPGPRNEQFF.